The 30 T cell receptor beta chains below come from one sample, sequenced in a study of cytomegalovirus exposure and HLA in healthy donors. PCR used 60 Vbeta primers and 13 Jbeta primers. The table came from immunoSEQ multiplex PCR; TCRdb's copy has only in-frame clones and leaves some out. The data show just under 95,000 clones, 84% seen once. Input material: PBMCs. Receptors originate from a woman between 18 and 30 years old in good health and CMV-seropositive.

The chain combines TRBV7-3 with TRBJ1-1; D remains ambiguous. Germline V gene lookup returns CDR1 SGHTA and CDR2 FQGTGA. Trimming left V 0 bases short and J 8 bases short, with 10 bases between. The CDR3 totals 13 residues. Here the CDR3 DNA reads TGTGCCAGCAGCTTAACGTCTGCGGCGGAAGCTTTCTTT. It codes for CASSLTSAAEAFF. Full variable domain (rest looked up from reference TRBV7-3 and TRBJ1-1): GAGVSQTPSNKVTEKGKYVELRCDPISGHTALYWYRQSLGQGPEFLIYFQGTGAADDSGLPNDRFFAVRPEGSVSTLKIQRTERGDSAVYLCASSLTSAAEAFFGQGTRLTVV.

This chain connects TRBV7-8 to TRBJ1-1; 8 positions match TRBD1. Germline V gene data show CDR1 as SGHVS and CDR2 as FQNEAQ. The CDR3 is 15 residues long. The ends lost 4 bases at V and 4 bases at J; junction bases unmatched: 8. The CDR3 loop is CASSSRATGVTEAFF. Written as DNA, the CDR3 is TGTGCCAGCAGCTCCAGGGCGACAGGGGTCACTGAAGCTTTCTTT.

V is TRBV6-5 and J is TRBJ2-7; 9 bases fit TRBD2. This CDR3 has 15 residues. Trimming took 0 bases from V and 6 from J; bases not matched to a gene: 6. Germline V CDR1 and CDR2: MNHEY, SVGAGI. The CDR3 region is CASSYSTSGGLEQYF. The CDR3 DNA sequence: TGTGCCAGCAGTTACTCGACTAGCGGAGGGCTCGAGCAGTACTTC.

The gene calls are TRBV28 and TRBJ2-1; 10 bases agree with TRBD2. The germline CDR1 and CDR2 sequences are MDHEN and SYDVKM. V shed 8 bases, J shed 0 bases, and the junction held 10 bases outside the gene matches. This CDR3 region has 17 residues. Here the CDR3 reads CASATQAGGSSYNEQFF. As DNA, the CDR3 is TGTGCCAGCGCTACACAAGCGGGAGGGAGCTCCTACAATGAGCAGTTCTTC.

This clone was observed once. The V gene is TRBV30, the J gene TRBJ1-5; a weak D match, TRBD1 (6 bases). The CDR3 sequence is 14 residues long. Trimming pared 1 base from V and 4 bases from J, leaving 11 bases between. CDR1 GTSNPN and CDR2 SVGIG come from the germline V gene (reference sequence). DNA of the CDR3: TGTGCCTGGAGTGCGGGACAACCTAATCAGCCCCAGCATTTT. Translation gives CAWSAGQPNQPQHF.

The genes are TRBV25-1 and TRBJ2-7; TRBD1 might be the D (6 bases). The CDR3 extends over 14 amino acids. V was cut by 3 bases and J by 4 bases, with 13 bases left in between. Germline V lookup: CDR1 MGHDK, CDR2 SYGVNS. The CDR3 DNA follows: TGTGCCAGCAGTGATCCCAGGGGTTCTTACGAGCAGTACTTC. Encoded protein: CASSDPRGSYEQYF.

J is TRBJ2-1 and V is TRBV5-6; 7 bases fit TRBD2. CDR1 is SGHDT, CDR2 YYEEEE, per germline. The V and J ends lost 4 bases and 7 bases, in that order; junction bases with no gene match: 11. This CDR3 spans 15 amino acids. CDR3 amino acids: CASSPRWRGRNEQFF. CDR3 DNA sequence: TGTGCCAGCAGCCCCCGGTGGCGGGGGAGGAATGAGCAGTTCTTC. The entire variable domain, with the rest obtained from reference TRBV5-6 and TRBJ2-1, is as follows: DAGVTQSPTHLIKTRGQQVTLRCSPKSGHDTVSWYQQALGQGPQFIFQYYEEEERQRGNFPDRFSGHQFPNYSSELNVNALLLGDSALYLCASSPRWRGRNEQFFGPGTRLTVL.

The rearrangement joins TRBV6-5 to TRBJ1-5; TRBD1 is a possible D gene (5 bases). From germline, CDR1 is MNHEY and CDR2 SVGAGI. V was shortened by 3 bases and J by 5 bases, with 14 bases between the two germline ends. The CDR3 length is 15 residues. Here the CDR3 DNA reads TGTGCCAGCAGTTATTCACAAGGGGTAGATCAGCCCCAGCATTTT. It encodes CASSYSQGVDQPQHF.

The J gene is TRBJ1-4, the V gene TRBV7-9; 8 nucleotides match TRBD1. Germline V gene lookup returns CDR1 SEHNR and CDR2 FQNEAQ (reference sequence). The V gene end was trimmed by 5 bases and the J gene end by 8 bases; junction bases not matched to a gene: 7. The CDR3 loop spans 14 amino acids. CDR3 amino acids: CASSLGQGGEKLFF. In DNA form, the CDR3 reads TGTGCCAGCAGCCTTGGACAGGGTGGGGAAAAACTGTTTTTT.

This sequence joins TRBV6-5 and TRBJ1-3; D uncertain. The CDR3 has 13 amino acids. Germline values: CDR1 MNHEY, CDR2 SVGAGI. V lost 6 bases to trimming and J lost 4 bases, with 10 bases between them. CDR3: CASRRGAGNTIYF. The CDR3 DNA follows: TGTGCCAGCAGGCGGGGAGCGGGAAACACCATATATTTT.

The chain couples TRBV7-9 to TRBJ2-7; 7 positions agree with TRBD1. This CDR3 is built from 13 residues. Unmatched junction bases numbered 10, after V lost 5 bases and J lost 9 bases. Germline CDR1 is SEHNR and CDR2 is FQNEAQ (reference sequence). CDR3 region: CASSKRDSTRQYF. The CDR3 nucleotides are TGTGCCAGCAGCAAGAGGGACAGTACGAGGCAGTACTTC.

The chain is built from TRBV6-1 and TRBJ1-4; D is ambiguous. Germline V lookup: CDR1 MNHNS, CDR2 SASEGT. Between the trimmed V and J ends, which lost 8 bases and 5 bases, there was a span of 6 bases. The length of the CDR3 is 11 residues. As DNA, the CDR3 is TGTGCCAGCGAGAGGAATGAAAAACTGTTTTTT. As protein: CASERNEKLFF.

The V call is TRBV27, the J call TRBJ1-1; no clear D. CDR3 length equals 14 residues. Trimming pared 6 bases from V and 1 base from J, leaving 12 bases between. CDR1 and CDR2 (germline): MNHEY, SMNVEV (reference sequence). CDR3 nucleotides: TGTGCCAGCAGCTTTAGTTTTTCGAACACTGAAGCTTTCTTT. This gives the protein CASSFSFSNTEAFF.

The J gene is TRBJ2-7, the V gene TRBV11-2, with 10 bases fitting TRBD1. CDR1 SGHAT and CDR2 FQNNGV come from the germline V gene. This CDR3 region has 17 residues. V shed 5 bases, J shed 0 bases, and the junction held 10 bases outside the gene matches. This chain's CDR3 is CASSPRRQGALSYEQYF. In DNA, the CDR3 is TGTGCCAGCAGCCCACGGAGACAGGGGGCGCTCTCCTACGAGCAGTACTTC.

Here the CDR3 reads CASSWDPPTGRNTEAFF. The CDR3 nucleotides are TGCGCCAGCAGCTGGGACCCCCCGACCGGGAGAAACACTGAAGCTTTCTTT. The V and J genes are TRBV5-1 and TRBJ1-1, with D perhaps TRBD1 (5 bases). V was shortened by 3 bases and J by 2 bases, with 20 bases between the two germline ends. This CDR3 spans 17 amino acids. Germline V CDR1 and CDR2: SGHRS, YFSETQ.

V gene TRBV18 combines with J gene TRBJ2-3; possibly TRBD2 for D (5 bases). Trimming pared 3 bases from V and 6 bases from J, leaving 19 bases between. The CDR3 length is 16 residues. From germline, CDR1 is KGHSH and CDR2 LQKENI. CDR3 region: CASSPYQRRPGDTQYF. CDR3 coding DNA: TGTGCCAGCTCACCGTATCAAAGGAGGCCGGGGGATACGCAGTATTTT.

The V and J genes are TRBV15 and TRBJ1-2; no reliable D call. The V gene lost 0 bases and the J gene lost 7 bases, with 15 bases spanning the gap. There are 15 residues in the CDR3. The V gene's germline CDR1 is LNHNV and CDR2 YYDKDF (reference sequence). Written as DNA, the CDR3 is TGTGCCACCAGCAGAGAGAGGGAACCTATAGGTGGCTACACCTTC. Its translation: CATSREREPIGGYTF.

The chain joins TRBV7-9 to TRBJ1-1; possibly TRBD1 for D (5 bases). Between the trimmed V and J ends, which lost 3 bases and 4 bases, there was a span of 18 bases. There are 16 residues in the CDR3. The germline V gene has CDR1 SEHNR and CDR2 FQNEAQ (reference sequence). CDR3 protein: CASSFHPTGGVTEAFF. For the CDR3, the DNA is TGTGCCAGCAGCTTCCACCCGACGGGAGGGGTCACTGAAGCTTTCTTT.

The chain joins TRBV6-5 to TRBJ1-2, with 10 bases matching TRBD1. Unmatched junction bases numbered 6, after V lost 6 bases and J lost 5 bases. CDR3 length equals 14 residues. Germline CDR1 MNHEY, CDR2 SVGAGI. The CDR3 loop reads CASRSGTGVYGYTF. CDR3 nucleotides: TGTGCCAGCAGGTCTGGGACAGGGGTTTATGGCTACACCTTC.

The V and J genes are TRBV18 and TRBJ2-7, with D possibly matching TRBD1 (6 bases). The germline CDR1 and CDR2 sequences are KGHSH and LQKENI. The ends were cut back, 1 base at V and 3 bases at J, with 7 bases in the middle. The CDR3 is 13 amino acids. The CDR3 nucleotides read TGTGCCAGCTCACCACGGGACAACTACGAGCAGTACTTC. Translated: CASSPRDNYEQYF.

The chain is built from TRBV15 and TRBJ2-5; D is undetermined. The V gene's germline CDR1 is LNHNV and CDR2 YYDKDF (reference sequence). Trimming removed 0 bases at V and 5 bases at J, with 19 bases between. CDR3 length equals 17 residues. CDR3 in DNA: TGTGCCACCAGCAGAGATTCCGCCGGTCCTTTGAGGGAGACCCAGTACTTC. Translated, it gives CATSRDSAGPLRETQYF.

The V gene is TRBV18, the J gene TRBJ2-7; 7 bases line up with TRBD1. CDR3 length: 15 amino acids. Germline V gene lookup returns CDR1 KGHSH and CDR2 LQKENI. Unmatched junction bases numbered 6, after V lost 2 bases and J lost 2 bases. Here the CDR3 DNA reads TGTGCCAGCTCACCATTAGGGGACAGACCCTACGAGCAGTACTTC. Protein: CASSPLGDRPYEQYF.

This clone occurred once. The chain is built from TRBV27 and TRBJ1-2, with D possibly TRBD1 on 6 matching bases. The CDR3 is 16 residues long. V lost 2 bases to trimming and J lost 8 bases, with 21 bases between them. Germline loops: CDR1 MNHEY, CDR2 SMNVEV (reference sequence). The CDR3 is CASSLRPDSGIEGYTF. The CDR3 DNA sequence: TGTGCCAGCAGTTTAAGGCCGGACAGCGGAATTGAGGGCTACACCTTC.

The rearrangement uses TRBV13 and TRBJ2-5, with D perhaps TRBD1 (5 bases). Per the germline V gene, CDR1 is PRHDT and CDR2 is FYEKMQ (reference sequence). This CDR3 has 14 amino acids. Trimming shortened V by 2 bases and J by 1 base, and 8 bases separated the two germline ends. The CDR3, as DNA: TGTGCCAGCAGCTTAAAGGGGTTCCAAGAGACCCAGTACTTC. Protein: CASSLKGFQETQYF.

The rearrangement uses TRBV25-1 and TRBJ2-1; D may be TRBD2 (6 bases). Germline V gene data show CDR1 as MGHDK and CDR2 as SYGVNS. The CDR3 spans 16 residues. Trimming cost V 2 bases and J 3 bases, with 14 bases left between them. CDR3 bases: TGTGCCAGCAGTGAACTGGAGGGAGACTTCTACAATGAGCAGTTCTTC. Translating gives CASSELEGDFYNEQFF. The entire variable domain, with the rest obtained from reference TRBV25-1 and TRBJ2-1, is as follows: EADIYQTPRYLVIGTGKKITLECSQTMGHDKMYWYQQDPGMELHLIHYSYGVNSTEKGDLSSESTVSRIRTEHFPLTLESARPSHTSQYLCASSELEGDFYNEQFFGPGTRLTVL.

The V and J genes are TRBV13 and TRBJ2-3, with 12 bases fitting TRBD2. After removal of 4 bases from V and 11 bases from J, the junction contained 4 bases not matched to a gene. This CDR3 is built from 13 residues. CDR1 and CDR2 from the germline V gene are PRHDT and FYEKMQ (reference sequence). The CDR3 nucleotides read TGTGCCAGCAGCTCGAGGACTAGCGGGATGCAGTATTTT. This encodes CASSSRTSGMQYF.

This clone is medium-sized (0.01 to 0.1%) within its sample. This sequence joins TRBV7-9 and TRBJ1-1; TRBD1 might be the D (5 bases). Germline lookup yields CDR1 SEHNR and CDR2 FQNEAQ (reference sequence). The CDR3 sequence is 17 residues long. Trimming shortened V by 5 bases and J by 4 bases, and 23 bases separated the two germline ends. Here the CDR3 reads CASSPPRGFIVGTEAFF. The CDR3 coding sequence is TGTGCCAGCAGCCCTCCTAGGGGTTTCATCGTGGGCACTGAAGCTTTCTTT.

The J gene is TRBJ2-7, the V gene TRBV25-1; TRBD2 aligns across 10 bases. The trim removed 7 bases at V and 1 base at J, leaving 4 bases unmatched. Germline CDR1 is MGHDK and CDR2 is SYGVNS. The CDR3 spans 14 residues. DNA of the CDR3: TGTGCCAGCAATGGACTAGCGGATTCCTACGAGCAGTACTTC. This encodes CASNGLADSYEQYF.

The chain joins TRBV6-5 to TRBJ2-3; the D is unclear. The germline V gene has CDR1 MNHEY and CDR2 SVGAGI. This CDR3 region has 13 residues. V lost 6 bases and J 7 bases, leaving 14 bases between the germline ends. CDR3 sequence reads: CASRMNGVNTQYF. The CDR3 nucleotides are TGTGCCAGCAGAATGAACGGAGTGAATACGCAGTATTTT.

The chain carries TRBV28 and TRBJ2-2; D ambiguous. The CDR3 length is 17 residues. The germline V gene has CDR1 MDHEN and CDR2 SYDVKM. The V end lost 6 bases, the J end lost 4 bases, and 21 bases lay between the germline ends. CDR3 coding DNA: TGTGCCAGCAGCCCCCTCGACGCGGCAACTTTCACCGGGGAGCTGTTTTTT. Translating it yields CASSPLDAATFTGELFF.